These 26 T cell receptor beta chains were sequenced from one sample in a study of shared T cell receptors in the human thymus. Sequencing used immunoSEQ multiplex PCR; TCRdb keeps in-frame clones, though not all of them. The data contain 700,000 or so clones, approximately 85% of them singletons. Separately, the same data were catalogued under a study of human thymus T cells.

The sample taken for sequencing was thymocytes. These receptors all stem from a girl less than two years old with a congenital heart defect.

This clone is a singleton in its sample. The V call is TRBV7-2, the J call TRBJ2-5; TRBD1 might be the D (5 bases). The CDR3 is 14 amino acids. Germline V gives CDR1 SGHTA, CDR2 FQGNSA. V lost 1 base and J 1 base, leaving 7 bases between the germline ends. This chain's CDR3 is CASSLGQLQETQYF. For the CDR3, the DNA is TGTGCCAGCAGCTTAGGACAGCTCCAAGAGACCCAGTACTTC.

CDR3 amino acids: CASSQDGGGGVNSPLHF. CDR3 nucleotides: TGCGCCAGCAGCCAAGACGGCGGAGGGGGGGTTAATTCACCCCTCCACTTT. The chain couples TRBV4-1 to TRBJ1-6; TRBD1 might be the D (6 bases). The CDR3 length is 17 residues. V was pared by 0 bases and J by 6 bases, with 15 bases between. CDR1 MGHRA and CDR2 YSYEKL come from the germline V gene.

The chain employs TRBV5-1 and TRBJ1-2; D remains unclear. This CDR3 has 14 amino acids. V lost 5 bases and J lost 8, with 19 bases in between. Germline assignment: CDR1 SGHRS and CDR2 YFSETQ. The CDR3, as DNA: TGCGCCAGCAGTCCATCCGGCCGCACGGAGGGCTACACCTTC. It yields the protein CASSPSGRTEGYTF.

The V gene is TRBV11-2, the J gene TRBJ1-4; tentatively, D is TRBD1 (5 bases). Between the trimmed V and J ends, which lost 5 bases and 2 bases, there was a span of 12 bases. This CDR3 has 15 amino acids. Germline V gene data show CDR1 as SGHAT and CDR2 as FQNNGV. CDR3 bases: TGTGCCAGCAGCCAGGGTGTAGGCACTAATGAAAAACTGTTTTTT. The encoded protein is CASSQGVGTNEKLFF.

This sequence joins TRBV4-1 and TRBJ2-7; unclear D gene. In germline, CDR1 is MGHRA, CDR2 YSYEKL. The CDR3 runs to 16 residues. Trimming removed 0 bases at V and 3 bases at J, with 15 bases between. For the CDR3, the DNA is TGCGCCAGCAGCCAAGATGACGCCAGGTTAGACTACGAGCAGTACTTC. It codes for CASSQDDARLDYEQYF.

Concerning this clone: The same CDR3 is also encoded by other DNA sequences in this sample. This CDR3 is CASSPLGRNTEAFF. CDR3 sequence (DNA): TGTGCCAGCTCACCGCTAGGGAGGAACACTGAAGCTTTCTTT. The chain employs TRBV18 and TRBJ1-1, with no clear D. Trimming removed 3 bases at V and 1 base at J, with 9 bases between. The CDR3 has 14 amino acids. CDR1 KGHSH and CDR2 LQKENI come from the germline V gene.

V gene TRBV4-1 combines with J gene TRBJ2-1; 10 bases are a match to TRBD2. The trim removed 0 bases at V and 5 bases at J, leaving 4 bases unmatched. The V gene's germline CDR1 is MGHRA and CDR2 YSYEKL. The CDR3 has 16 amino acids. The CDR3 protein is CASSQERTSGHNEQFF. The CDR3 nucleotides are TGCGCCAGCAGCCAAGAACGGACTAGCGGACACAATGAGCAGTTCTTC.

The chain recombines TRBV27 with TRBJ1-2, with a tentative D call TRBD1 (5 bases). The CDR3 runs 14 residues. Germline V gives CDR1 MNHEY, CDR2 SMNVEV (reference sequence). The V and J ends lost 0 bases and 5 bases respectively, with 10 bases between them. The CDR3 spells CASSLSSTDYGYTF. The CDR3 DNA is TGTGCCAGCAGTTTATCGTCGACAGATTATGGCTACACCTTC.

The V and J genes are TRBV15 and TRBJ2-3; no clear D. CDR3 length: 18 residues. Germline CDR1 and CDR2: LNHNV and YYDKDF (reference sequence). Trimming took off 0 bases at V and 2 bases at J, with 18 bases between the two ends. The CDR3 here is CATSRDFGVGRFTDTQYF. The CDR3 bases are TGTGCCACCAGCAGAGATTTTGGAGTAGGTCGTTTCACAGATACGCAGTATTTT.

The gene calls are TRBV28 and TRBJ2-7, with D possibly being TRBD2 (5 bases). Trimming took off 6 bases at V and 2 bases at J, with 17 bases between the two ends. The V gene's germline CDR1 is MDHEN and CDR2 SYDVKM. The CDR3 has 15 residues. This CDR3 reads CASSFLGSLTYEQYF. DNA for the CDR3: TGTGCCAGCAGCTTCTTAGGGAGTCTTACCTACGAGCAGTACTTC.

This clone appeared once. The gene calls are TRBV11-2 and TRBJ1-5; 8 nucleotides agree with TRBD1. Germline-derived CDR1 and CDR2 are SGHAT and FQNNGV. V dropped 4 bases and J dropped 4; count of bases not matched to a gene: 3. The CDR3 runs to 14 residues. CDR3 loop: CASSSDRGNQPQHF. The CDR3 nucleotides read TGTGCCAGCAGCTCCGACAGGGGTAATCAGCCCCAGCATTTT. Supplemented by reference TRBV11-2 and TRBJ1-5, the full variable domain reads EAGVAQSPRYKIIEKRQSVAFWCNPISGHATLYWYQQILGQGPKLLIQFQNNGVVDDSQLPKDRFSAERLKGVDSTLKIQPAKLEDSAVYLCASSSDRGNQPQHFGDGTRLSIL.

The rearrangement joins TRBV11-2 to TRBJ2-7; tentative D call: TRBD2 (7 bases). V lost 4 bases and J 5 bases, leaving 9 bases between the germline ends. CDR3 size: 12 residues. In germline, CDR1 is SGHAT, CDR2 FQNNGV. The CDR3 sequence: CASSSGGHEQYF. CDR3 DNA: TGTGCCAGCAGCTCGGGGGGCCACGAGCAGTACTTC.

This chain joins TRBV27 and TRBJ2-1; 8 nucleotides align to TRBD1. Trimming at V came to 8 bases and at J to 7 bases, leaving 4 bases not matched to a gene. CDR1 is MNHEY, CDR2 SMNVEV, per germline (reference sequence). The CDR3 runs to 12 residues. This CDR3 is CASGYRGNEQFF. CDR3 DNA: TGTGCCAGCGGCTACAGGGGGAATGAGCAGTTCTTC.

CDR3 sequence (DNA): TGTGCCAGCAGCTTTGGCGGGGGAACAGATACGCAGTATTTT. Its translation: CASSFGGGTDTQYF. The chain carries TRBV13 and TRBJ2-3; 7 bases line up with TRBD2. The CDR3 sequence is 14 residues long. Germline-derived CDR1 and CDR2 are PRHDT and FYEKMQ (reference sequence). Losses at the gene ends were 3 bases for V and 3 bases for J; bases not matched to a gene: 3.

The chain uses TRBV5-5 and TRBJ1-2; possible D gene TRBD1, 6 bases. The CDR3 runs to 13 residues. Germline V lookup: CDR1 SGHKS, CDR2 YYEKEE (reference sequence). Trimming removed 1 base at V and 8 bases at J, with 12 bases between. The CDR3 sequence is CASSLNSTGGYTF. CDR3 sequence (DNA): TGTGCCAGCAGCTTGAACTCGACAGGCGGCTACACCTTC.

The chain combines TRBV5-8 with TRBJ1-1, with a weak D call TRBD1 (6 bases). In germline, CDR1 is SGHTS, CDR2 YDEGEE. This CDR3 has 15 residues. Between the trimmed V and J ends, which lost 4 bases and 5 bases, there was a span of 18 bases. The CDR3 is CASSNSLDRLTEAFF. CDR3 in DNA: TGTGCCAGCAGCAACTCCCTCGACAGGTTAACTGAAGCTTTCTTT.

The chain has TRBV7-9 and TRBJ2-5; 7 bases agree with TRBD2. V trimming: 5 bases; J trimming: 4 bases; junction bases outside the gene matches: 16. This CDR3 has 17 amino acids. The germline gives CDR1 SEHNR, CDR2 FQNEAQ (reference sequence). For the CDR3, the DNA is TGTGCCAGCAGCGCCCCTATAGTCTGGACTAGTGCAGAGACCCAGTACTTC. It is translated as CASSAPIVWTSAETQYF.

J is TRBJ1-2 and V is TRBV10-3; no reliable D call. V was shortened by 10 bases and J by 7 bases, with 19 bases between the two germline ends. There are 13 residues in the CDR3. Germline values: CDR1 ENHRY, CDR2 SYGVKD. Here the CDR3 reads CATNEDGVSGYTF. The DNA for the CDR3 is TGTGCCACCAATGAAGACGGAGTGTCTGGCTACACCTTC.

The chain couples TRBV19 to TRBJ1-4; D might be TRBD1 (6 bases). This CDR3 spans 13 amino acids. Germline CDR1 is LNHDA and CDR2 is SQIVND (reference sequence). Trimming left V 6 bases short and J 8 bases short, with 13 bases between. The CDR3 nucleotides read TGTGCCAGTAGGGACAGCCGTCGGGAAAAACTGTTTTTT. Its translation: CASRDSRREKLFF.

The rearrangement joins TRBV15 to TRBJ1-2, with TRBD1 matching over 7 bases. Germline V gene data show CDR1 as LNHNV and CDR2 as YYDKDF (reference sequence). V shed 0 bases and J 2 bases; nucleotides not matched to a gene: 9. This CDR3 has 17 residues. The CDR3 loop reads CATSRDAGTEVNYGYTF. The DNA for the CDR3 is TGTGCCACCAGCAGAGACGCAGGGACAGAAGTCAACTATGGCTACACCTTC. Looking up the rest from reference TRBV15 and TRBJ1-2 gives the full variable domain: DAMVIQNPRYQVTQFGKPVTLSCSQTLNHNVMYWYQQKSSQAPKLLFHYYDKDFNNEADTPDNFQSRRPNTSFCFLDIRSPGLGDTAMYLCATSRDAGTEVNYGYTFGSGTRLTVV.

This chain connects TRBV6-5 to TRBJ2-7; TRBD2 matches at 7 bases. V trimming: 5 bases; J trimming: 3 bases; junction bases outside the gene matches: 4. CDR1 is MNHEY, CDR2 SVGAGI, per germline. The CDR3 length is 13 residues. In DNA form, the CDR3 reads TGTGCCAGCAGTAACACTAGCGTCTACGAGCAGTACTTC. It yields the protein CASSNTSVYEQYF.

The chain recombines TRBV6-1 with TRBJ1-3, with unresolved D. The CDR3 has 13 residues. Germline V gene data show CDR1 as MNHNS and CDR2 as SASEGT. With 7 bases removed from V and 0 bases from J, the gap between germline ends came to 7 bases. The CDR3 sequence is CASTRFSGNTIYF. DNA of the CDR3: TGTGCCAGCACACGGTTCTCTGGAAACACCATATATTTT.

The chain has TRBV6-5 and TRBJ1-1, with 7 bases identical to TRBD1. The CDR3 contains 14 residues. The germline V gene encodes CDR1 MNHEY and CDR2 SVGAGI. Trimming removed 5 bases from V and 1 base from J; junction bases left unmatched: 4. CDR3 DNA: TGTGCCAGCAGTAGGCACAGGGGGAACACTGAAGCTTTCTTT. It translates to CASSRHRGNTEAFF.

V usage is TRBV27 and J usage is TRBJ1-6; D uncertain. The CDR3 contains 16 residues. The germline CDR1 and CDR2 sequences are MNHEY and SMNVEV (reference sequence). Trimming left V 4 bases short and J 1 base short, with 11 bases between. The CDR3 sequence: CASSSEGGSYNSPLHF. In DNA, the CDR3 is TGTGCCAGCAGTTCAGAGGGAGGGTCCTATAATTCACCCCTCCACTTT.

This clone was recorded once. The chain recombines TRBV10-1 with TRBJ2-2, with 9 bases aligning to TRBD1. The CDR3 sequence is 14 residues long. CDR1 and CDR2 from the germline V gene are WNHNN and SYGVQD (reference sequence). J was trimmed by 4 bases and V by 9 bases; bases with no gene match: 6. The CDR3 region is CASSGQGSTGELFF. CDR3 DNA sequence: TGCGCCAGTTCGGGACAGGGTAGCACCGGGGAGCTGTTTTTT.

V and J are TRBV28 and TRBJ1-2; D perhaps matches TRBD1 (6 bases). The germline V gene encodes CDR1 MDHEN and CDR2 SYDVKM. V lost 3 bases and J lost 5, with 19 bases in between. The CDR3 consists of 16 residues. The CDR3 region has the DNA TGTGCCAGCAGTTTTTACCGGCGGACAGACGAATATGGCTACACCTTC. Its protein product is CASSFYRRTDEYGYTF.